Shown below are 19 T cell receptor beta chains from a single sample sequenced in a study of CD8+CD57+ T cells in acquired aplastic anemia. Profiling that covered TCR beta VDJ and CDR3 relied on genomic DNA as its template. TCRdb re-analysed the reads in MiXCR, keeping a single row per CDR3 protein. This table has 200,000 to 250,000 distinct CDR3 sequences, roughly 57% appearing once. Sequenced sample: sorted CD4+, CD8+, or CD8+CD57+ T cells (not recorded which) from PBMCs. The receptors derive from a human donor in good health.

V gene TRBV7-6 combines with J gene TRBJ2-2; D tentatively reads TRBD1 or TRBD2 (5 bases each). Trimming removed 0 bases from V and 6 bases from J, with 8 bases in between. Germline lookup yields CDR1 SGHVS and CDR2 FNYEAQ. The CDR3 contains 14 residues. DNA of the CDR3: TGTGCCAGCAGCTTAGCGTTGGGGGCCGGGGAGCTGTTTTTT. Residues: CASSLALGAGELFF.

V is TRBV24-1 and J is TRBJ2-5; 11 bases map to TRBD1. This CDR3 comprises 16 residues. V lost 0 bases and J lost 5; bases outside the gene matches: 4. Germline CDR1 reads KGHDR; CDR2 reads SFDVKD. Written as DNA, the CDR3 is TGTGCCACCAGTGATTTGGGACAGGGGGCACGGGAGACCCAGTACTTC. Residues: CATSDLGQGARETQYF.

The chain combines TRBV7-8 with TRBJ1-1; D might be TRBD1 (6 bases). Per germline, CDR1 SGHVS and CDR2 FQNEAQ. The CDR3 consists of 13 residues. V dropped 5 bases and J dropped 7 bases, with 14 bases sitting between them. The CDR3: CASSPEGEFEAFF. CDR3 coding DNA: TGTGCCAGCAGCCCAGAGGGGGAATTTGAAGCTTTCTTT.

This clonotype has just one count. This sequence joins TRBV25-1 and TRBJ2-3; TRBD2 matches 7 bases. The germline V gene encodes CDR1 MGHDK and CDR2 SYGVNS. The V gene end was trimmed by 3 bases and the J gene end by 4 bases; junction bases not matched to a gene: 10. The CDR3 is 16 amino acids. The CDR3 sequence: CASSEPGRDGADTQYF. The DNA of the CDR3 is TGTGCCAGCAGTGAGCCAGGGAGGGATGGGGCAGATACGCAGTATTTT.

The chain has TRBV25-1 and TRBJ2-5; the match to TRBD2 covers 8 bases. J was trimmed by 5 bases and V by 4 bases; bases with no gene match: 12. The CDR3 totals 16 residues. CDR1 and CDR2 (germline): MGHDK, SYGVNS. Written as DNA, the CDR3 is TGTGCCAGCAGTGGCCTATCTAGCGGGCAGATTGAGACCCAGTACTTC. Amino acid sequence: CASSGLSSGQIETQYF.

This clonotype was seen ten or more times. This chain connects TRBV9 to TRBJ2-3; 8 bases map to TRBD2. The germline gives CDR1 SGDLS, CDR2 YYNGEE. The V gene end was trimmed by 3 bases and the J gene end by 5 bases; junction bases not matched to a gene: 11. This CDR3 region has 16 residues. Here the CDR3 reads CASSEVIGLAGDTQYF. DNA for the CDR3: TGTGCCAGCAGCGAAGTAATTGGGCTAGCGGGAGATACGCAGTATTTT.

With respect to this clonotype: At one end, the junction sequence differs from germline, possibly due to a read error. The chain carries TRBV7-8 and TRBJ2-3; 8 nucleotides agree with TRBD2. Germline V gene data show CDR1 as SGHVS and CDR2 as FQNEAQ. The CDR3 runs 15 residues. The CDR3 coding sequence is TGTGCCAGCAGCTCGATAGCGGGGCGCACAGGTACGCAGTATTTT. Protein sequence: CASSSIAGRTGTQYF. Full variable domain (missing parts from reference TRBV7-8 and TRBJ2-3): GAGVSQSPRYKVAKRGQDVALRCDPISGHVSLFWYQQALGQGPEFLTYFQNEAQLDKSGLPSDRFFAERPEGSVSTLKIQRTQQEDSAVYLCASSSIAGRTGTQYFGPGTRLTVL.

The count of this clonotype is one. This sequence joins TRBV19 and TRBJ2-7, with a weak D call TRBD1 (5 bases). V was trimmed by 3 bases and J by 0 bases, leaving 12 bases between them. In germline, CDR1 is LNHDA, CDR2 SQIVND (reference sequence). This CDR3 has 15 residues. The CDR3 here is CASSMAGIGSYEQYF. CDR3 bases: TGTGCCAGTAGTATGGCAGGGATAGGCTCCTACGAGCAGTACTTC.

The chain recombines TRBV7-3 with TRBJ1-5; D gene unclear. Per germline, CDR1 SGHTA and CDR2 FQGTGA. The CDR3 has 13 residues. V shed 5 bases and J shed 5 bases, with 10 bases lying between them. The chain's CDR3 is CASSIIEDQPQHF. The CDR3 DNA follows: TGTGCCAGCAGCATAATAGAGGATCAGCCCCAGCATTTT.

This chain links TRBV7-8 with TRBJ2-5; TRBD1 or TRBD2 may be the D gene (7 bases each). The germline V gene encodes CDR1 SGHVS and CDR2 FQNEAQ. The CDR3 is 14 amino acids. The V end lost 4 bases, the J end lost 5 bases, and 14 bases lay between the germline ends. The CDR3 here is CASSSGGREETQYF. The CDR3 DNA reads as TGTGCCAGCAGCTCAGGGGGGCGGGAGGAGACCCAGTACTTC.

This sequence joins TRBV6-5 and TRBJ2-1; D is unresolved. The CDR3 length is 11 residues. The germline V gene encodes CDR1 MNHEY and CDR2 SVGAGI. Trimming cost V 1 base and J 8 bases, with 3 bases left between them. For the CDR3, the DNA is TGTGCCAGCAGTTACTTCCATGAGCAGTTCTTC. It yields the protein CASSYFHEQFF.

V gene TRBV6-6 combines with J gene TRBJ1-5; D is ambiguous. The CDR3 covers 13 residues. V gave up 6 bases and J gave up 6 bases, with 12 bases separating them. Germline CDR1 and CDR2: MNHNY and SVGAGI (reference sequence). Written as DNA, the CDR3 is TGTGCCAGCAGGCGCTCGGGTTCTCAGCCCCAGCATTTT. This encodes CASRRSGSQPQHF.

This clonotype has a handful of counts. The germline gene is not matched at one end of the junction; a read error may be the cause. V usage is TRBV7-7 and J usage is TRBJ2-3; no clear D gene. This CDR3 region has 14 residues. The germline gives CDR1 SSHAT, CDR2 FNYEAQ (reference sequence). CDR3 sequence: CASSLLANTDTQYF. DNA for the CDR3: TGTGCTAGCAGCTTATTGGCAAACACAGATACGCAGTATTTT.

CDR3 protein: CASSSLGTGHEQYF. The CDR3 DNA follows: TGTGCCAGCAGCTCCCTCGGGACAGGGCATGAGCAGTACTTC. The rearrangement joins TRBV7-9 to TRBJ2-7; TRBD1 aligns across 9 bases. The CDR3 has 14 amino acids. The germline gives CDR1 SEHNR, CDR2 FQNEAQ (reference sequence). Losses at the gene ends were 4 bases for V and 7 bases for J; bases not matched to a gene: 8.

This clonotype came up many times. The CDR3 sequence is CASSQDVMAESTWWFF. The CDR3 DNA sequence: TGCGCCAGCAGCCAAGATGTTATGGCAGAATCAACCTGGTGGTTTTTT. The rearrangement uses TRBV4-1 and TRBJ1-4; D is unclear. Germline assignment: CDR1 MGHRA and CDR2 YSYEKL. This CDR3 region has 16 residues. The V and J ends lost 0 bases and 16 bases respectively, with 24 bases between them.

This chain's CDR3 is CASSEPGYEQYF. Written as DNA, the CDR3 is TGCGCCAGCAGTGAGCCGGGCTACGAGCAGTACTTC. V and J are TRBV10-1 and TRBJ2-7; no clear D. V was clipped by 2 bases and J by 3 bases, with 5 bases between them. Germline lookup yields CDR1 WNHNN and CDR2 SYGVQD (reference sequence). The CDR3 is made up of 12 amino acids.

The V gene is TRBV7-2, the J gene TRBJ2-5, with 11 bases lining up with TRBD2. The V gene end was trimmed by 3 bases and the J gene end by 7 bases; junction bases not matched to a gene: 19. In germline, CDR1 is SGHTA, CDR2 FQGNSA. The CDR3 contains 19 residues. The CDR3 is CASSLGLAETSLKEGTQYF. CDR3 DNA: TGTGCCAGCAGCTTGGGACTAGCGGAAACATCCCTAAAGGAAGGGACCCAGTACTTC.

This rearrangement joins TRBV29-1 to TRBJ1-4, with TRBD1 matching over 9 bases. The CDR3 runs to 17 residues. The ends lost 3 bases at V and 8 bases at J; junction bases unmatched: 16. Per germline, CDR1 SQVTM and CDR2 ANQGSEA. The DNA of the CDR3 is TGCAGCGTTGAGCTTTCGGACAGGGGCAAACCAAGCGAAAAACTGTTTTTT. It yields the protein CSVELSDRGKPSEKLFF.

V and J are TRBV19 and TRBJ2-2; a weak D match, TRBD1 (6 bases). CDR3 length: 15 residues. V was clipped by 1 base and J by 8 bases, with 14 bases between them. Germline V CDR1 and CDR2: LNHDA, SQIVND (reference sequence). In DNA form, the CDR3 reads TGTGCCAGTAGTATAGTGGGACATGAGAGGGGGGAGCTGTTTTTT. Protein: CASSIVGHERGELFF.